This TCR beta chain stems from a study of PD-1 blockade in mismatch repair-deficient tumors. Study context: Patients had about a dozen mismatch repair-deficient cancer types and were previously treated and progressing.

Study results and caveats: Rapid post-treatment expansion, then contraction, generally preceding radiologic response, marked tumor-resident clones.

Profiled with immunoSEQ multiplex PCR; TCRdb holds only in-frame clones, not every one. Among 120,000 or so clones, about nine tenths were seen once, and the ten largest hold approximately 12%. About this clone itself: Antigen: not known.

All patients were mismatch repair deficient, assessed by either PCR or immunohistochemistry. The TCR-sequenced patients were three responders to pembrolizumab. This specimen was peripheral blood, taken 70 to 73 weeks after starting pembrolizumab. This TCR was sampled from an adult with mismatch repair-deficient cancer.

Written as DNA, the CDR3 is TGTGCCAGCAGCTCGGGATTTTTCACAGATACGCAGTATTTT. This codes for CASSSGFFTDTQYF. This rearrangement joins TRBV9 to TRBJ2-3, with D tentatively TRBD2 (5 bases). Per the germline V gene, CDR1 is SGDLS and CDR2 is YYNGEE. The V end lost 4 bases, the J end lost 2 bases, and 11 bases lay between the germline ends. This CDR3 region has 14 residues.